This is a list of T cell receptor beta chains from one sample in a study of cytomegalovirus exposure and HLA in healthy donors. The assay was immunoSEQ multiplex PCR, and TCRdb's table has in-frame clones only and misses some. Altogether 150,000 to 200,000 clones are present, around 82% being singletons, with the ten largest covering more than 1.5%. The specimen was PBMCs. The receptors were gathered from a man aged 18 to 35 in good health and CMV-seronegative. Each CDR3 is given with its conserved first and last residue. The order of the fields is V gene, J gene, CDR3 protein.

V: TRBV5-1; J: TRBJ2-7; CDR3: CASSSKTATYEQYF
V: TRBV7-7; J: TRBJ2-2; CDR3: CASSPLPRLAVNTGELFF
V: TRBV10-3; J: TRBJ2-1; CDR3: CAIRESGGIYNEQFF
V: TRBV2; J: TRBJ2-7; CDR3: CASSAETGSYEQYF
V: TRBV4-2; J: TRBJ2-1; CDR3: CASSQDSNEQFF
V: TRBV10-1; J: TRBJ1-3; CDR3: CASGQGGGNTIYF
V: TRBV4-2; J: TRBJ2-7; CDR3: CASSQDLGGGSYEQYF
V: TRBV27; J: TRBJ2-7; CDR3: CASSTTGTSGSLSSYEQYF
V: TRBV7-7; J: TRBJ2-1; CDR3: CASSLGQNNEQFF
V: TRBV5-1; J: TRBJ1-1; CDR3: CASSLGEGRGNTEAFF
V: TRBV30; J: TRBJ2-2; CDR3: CAWRSGRADTGELFF
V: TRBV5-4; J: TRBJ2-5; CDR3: CASSPTGGRAGETQYF
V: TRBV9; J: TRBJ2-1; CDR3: CASSVAARNNEQFF
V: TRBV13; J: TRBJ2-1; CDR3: CASSPRTGTSGKGRGYNEQFF
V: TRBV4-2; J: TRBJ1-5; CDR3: CASSQETAGSNQPQHF
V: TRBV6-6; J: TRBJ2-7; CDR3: CASSRSTGTEQYF
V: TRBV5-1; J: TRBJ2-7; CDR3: CASSQGTGTYEQYF
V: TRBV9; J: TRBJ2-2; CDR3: CASSFPTRDRGRPGELFF